The 11 T cell receptor beta chains listed next were all sequenced from one sample in a study of cytomegalovirus exposure and HLA in healthy donors. Researchers ran the PCR with 60 Vbeta and 13 Jbeta primers. TCRdb's table, derived via immunoSEQ multiplex PCR, lists solely in-frame clones and lacks some. The top ten hold 0.55% to 0.8% of the sample, which has roughly 140,000 clones, roughly 85% seen once. Sequencing was done on a sample of PBMCs. These TCRs come from a male donor in good health and CMV-seronegative.

V and J are TRBV19 and TRBJ1-2, with 8 bases aligning to TRBD1. CDR3 size: 15 residues. Germline V lookup: CDR1 LNHDA, CDR2 SQIVND (reference sequence). V trimming: 0 bases; J trimming: 4 bases; junction bases outside the gene matches: 4. CDR3 nucleotides: TGTGCCAGTAGTATAGAGACAGGGGATGGCTATGGCTACACCTTC. As protein: CASSIETGDGYGYTF.

The chain recombines TRBV10-3 with TRBJ2-2; 9 positions agree with TRBD1. The CDR3 covers 15 residues. From germline, CDR1 is ENHRY and CDR2 SYGVKD. Losses at the gene ends were 7 bases for V and 2 bases for J; bases not matched to a gene: 5. The CDR3 is CAIKPGQGNTGELFF. In DNA form, the CDR3 reads TGTGCCATCAAGCCGGGACAGGGTAACACCGGGGAGCTGTTTTTT.

The rearrangement uses TRBV19 and TRBJ2-1; 11 bases agree with TRBD2. Germline trimming cut 1 base from V and 12 bases from J; bases unmatched to any gene: 11. Germline V gives CDR1 LNHDA, CDR2 SQIVND (reference sequence). The CDR3 runs to 16 residues. CDR3 in amino acids: CASSIGPSGGPPRQFF. DNA of the CDR3: TGTGCCAGTAGTATAGGGCCTAGCGGGGGGCCCCCCAGGCAGTTCTTC. Full variable domain (rest looked up from reference TRBV19 and TRBJ2-1): DGGITQSPKYLFRKEGQNVTLSCEQNLNHDAMYWYRQDPGQGLRLIYYSQIVNDFQKGDIAEGYSVSREKKESFPLTVTSAQKNPTAFYLCASSIGPSGGPPRQFFGPGTRLTVL.

The V call is TRBV5-5, the J call TRBJ1-6; TRBD1 is a possible D gene (5 bases). The CDR3 spans 15 residues. Germline V gives CDR1 SGHKS, CDR2 YYEKEE (reference sequence). The germline V and J ends were trimmed by 4 bases and 6 bases, with 14 bases remaining between them. In nucleotides, the CDR3 is TGTGCCAGCAGCCCGGTTACAGGCTTTAATTCACCCCTCCACTTT. This gives the protein CASSPVTGFNSPLHF.

The chain carries TRBV5-6 and TRBJ1-2, with 7 bases lining up with TRBD1. The CDR3 is 14 amino acids. The germline CDR1 and CDR2 sequences are SGHDT and YYEEEE. J gave up 8 bases and V 0 bases, and 7 bases lay outside the gene matches. The CDR3 DNA follows: TGTGCCAGCAGCTTGGGGCAGGGGGATCACGGCTACACCTTC. Protein sequence: CASSLGQGDHGYTF.

The chain carries TRBV4-1 and TRBJ1-1; D uncertain. The CDR3 length is 14 residues. The V gene's germline CDR1 is MGHRA and CDR2 YSYEKL. V was shortened by 4 bases and J by 3 bases, with 12 bases between the two germline ends. The CDR3 DNA reads as TGCGCCAGCAGCCTGAGGGCAGAGGACACTGAAGCTTTCTTT. Translated: CASSLRAEDTEAFF.

J is TRBJ1-2 and V is TRBV6-6; D remains unclear. CDR1 is MNHNY and CDR2 is SVGAGI in the germline V gene (reference sequence). CDR3 length: 15 residues. Between the trimmed V and J ends, which lost 7 bases and 4 bases, there was a span of 19 bases. CDR3 in amino acids: CASIPGVEGRYGYTF. CDR3 DNA: TGTGCCAGCATTCCCGGGGTGGAGGGCCGCTATGGCTACACCTTC.

The V gene is TRBV30, the J gene TRBJ2-1; TRBD2 agrees at 9 bases. Germline V gene lookup returns CDR1 GTSNPN and CDR2 SVGIG (reference sequence). The CDR3 is 16 amino acids. Losses at the gene ends were 3 bases for V and 4 bases for J; bases not matched to a gene: 10. The CDR3 region is CAWSQNSGSAYNEQFF. The CDR3 nucleotides read TGTGCCTGGAGCCAAAATAGCGGGAGTGCTTACAATGAGCAGTTCTTC.

The V gene is TRBV5-1, the J gene TRBJ2-5, with 7 nucleotides matching TRBD2. Trimming took 0 bases from V and 1 from J; bases not matched to a gene: 6. The germline CDR1 and CDR2 sequences are SGHRS and YFSETQ. The CDR3 has 16 residues. The chain's CDR3 is CASSLVGGSGQETQYF. The CDR3 DNA reads as TGCGCCAGCAGCTTGGTGGGCGGGAGTGGCCAAGAGACCCAGTACTTC.

The chain uses TRBV9 and TRBJ2-5, with TRBD1 matching over 7 bases. CDR1 and CDR2 (germline): SGDLS, YYNGEE. The CDR3 loop spans 16 amino acids. Trimming took 4 bases from V and 5 from J; bases not matched to a gene: 14. In DNA form, the CDR3 reads TGTGCCAGCAGCCCATTTGACAGGGTTTCCGTCGAGACCCAGTACTTC. It encodes CASSPFDRVSVETQYF.

The rearrangement links TRBV19 to TRBJ2-7; a possible D gene is TRBD1 (5 bases). The CDR3 runs to 15 residues. Per the germline V gene, CDR1 is LNHDA and CDR2 is SQIVND (reference sequence). The ends were cut back, 3 bases at V and 2 bases at J, with 14 bases in the middle. CDR3 amino acids: CASSISRAGTYEQYF. The CDR3 DNA follows: TGTGCCAGTAGTATCAGTCGGGCAGGGACCTACGAGCAGTACTTC.